A single sample gave rise to the 18 T cell receptor beta chains below, sequenced in a study of blood T cell repertoires in COVID-19. Assay used: immunoSEQ multiplex PCR; TCRdb lists only in-frame clones, some missing. This table has some 490,000 clones, over 75% appearing once. Sequencing used peripheral blood. Source of these receptors: a human donor in a cohort sampled during active COVID-19.

The V and J genes are TRBV10-3 and TRBJ2-5; D not certain. Germline V lookup: CDR1 ENHRY, CDR2 SYGVKD. V lost 6 bases and J 3 bases, leaving 14 bases between the germline ends. There are 14 residues in the CDR3. The CDR3 reads CAIRPILAEETQYF. CDR3 coding DNA: TGTGCCATCAGACCGATCCTGGCCGAAGAGACCCAGTACTTC.

The rearrangement links TRBV30 to TRBJ2-4, with TRBD2 matching 11 bases. Trimming cost V 3 bases and J 4 bases; bases outside gene matches: 2. The CDR3 contains 14 residues. Germline-derived CDR1 and CDR2 are GTSNPN and SVGIG (reference sequence). CDR3 sequence (DNA): TGTGCCTGGAGGACTAGCGGGGAGAAAAACATTCAGTACTTC. As protein: CAWRTSGEKNIQYF.

V and J are TRBV2 and TRBJ2-3; 11 positions match TRBD2. Germline V lookup: CDR1 SNHLY, CDR2 FYNNEI. V dropped 6 bases and J dropped 4; count of bases not matched to a gene: 6. CDR3 length: 15 residues. The CDR3 DNA is TGTGCCAGCAGCGTCACTAGCGGGAGCGCAGATACGCAGTATTTT. Its translation: CASSVTSGSADTQYF. The full variable domain, its missing parts supplied by reference TRBV2 and TRBJ2-3, is EPEVTQTPSHQVTQMGQEVILRCVPISNHLYFYWYRQILGQKVEFLVSFYNNEISEKSEIFDDQFSVERPDGSNFTLKIRSTKLEDSAMYFCASSVTSGSADTQYFGPGTRLTVL.

The rearrangement joins TRBV15 to TRBJ1-1; no reliable D call. The V gene's germline CDR1 is LNHNV and CDR2 YYDKDF (reference sequence). The V end was cut by 0 bases, the J end by 7 bases, with 9 bases between. This CDR3 comprises 13 residues. The CDR3 DNA is TGTGCCACCAGCAGAGAACGACAACTTGAAGCTTTCTTT. Translation: CATSRERQLEAFF.

The chain combines TRBV10-3 with TRBJ2-7; TRBD1 is a possible D gene (6 bases). CDR1 is ENHRY, CDR2 SYGVKD, per germline. The ends were cut back, 3 bases at V and 0 bases at J, with 15 bases in the middle. There are 16 residues in the CDR3. CDR3 bases: TGTGCCATCAGTGACCCCCGGCAGGGGACCTCCTACGAGCAGTACTTC. Protein: CAISDPRQGTSYEQYF.

V usage is TRBV5-4 and J usage is TRBJ2-7; D gene unclear. This CDR3 spans 15 amino acids. Germline CDR1 and CDR2: SGHNT and YYREEE (reference sequence). Trimming shortened V by 0 bases and J by 0 bases, and 10 bases separated the two germline ends. CDR3 region: CASSLERSGSYEQYF. The CDR3 DNA is TGTGCCAGCAGCTTGGAGCGCAGTGGCTCCTACGAGCAGTACTTC.

The chain carries TRBV7-6 and TRBJ2-3; 8 nucleotides align to TRBD2. With V trimmed by 3 bases and J by 8 bases, 16 bases remained unmatched. The CDR3 has 17 amino acids. Germline-derived CDR1 and CDR2 are SGHVS and FNYEAQ. This CDR3 reads CASSLDPGTRGRGTQYF. The CDR3 DNA follows: TGTGCCAGCAGCTTGGACCCCGGGACTAGGGGTCGGGGTACGCAGTATTTT.

The chain employs TRBV19 and TRBJ1-2; D is uncertain. From germline, CDR1 is LNHDA and CDR2 SQIVND (reference sequence). The CDR3 sequence is 14 residues long. V dropped 4 bases and J dropped 8 bases, with 17 bases sitting between them. The CDR3 nucleotides read TGTGCCAGTAGTAGCCCCCCGGGTCCGGGGGGCTACACCTTC. Translated, it gives CASSSPPGPGGYTF.

Concerning this clone: Mismatch with germline at one junction end may stem from a read error. The rearrangement links TRBV5-8 to TRBJ1-4; possibly TRBD1 for D (6 bases). Looked up from germline, CDR1 is SGHTS and CDR2 is YDEGEE. The CDR3 has 12 residues. CDR3 sequence reads: CASSYTGSGILF. The CDR3 region has the DNA TGTGCCAGCAGTTACACAGGGAGTGGAATCCTTTTT. The whole variable domain, remainder taken from reference TRBV5-8 and TRBJ1-4, is EAGVTQSPTHLIKTRGQQATLRCSPISGHTSVYWYQQALGLGLQFLLWYDEGEERNRGNFPPRFSGRQFPNYSSELNVNALELEDSALYLCASSYTGSGILFGSGTQLSVL.

The chain uses TRBV9 and TRBJ2-2; D possibly corresponds to TRBD1 (6 bases). Germline CDR1 reads SGDLS; CDR2 reads YYNGEE. There are 15 residues in the CDR3. The V end lost 4 bases, the J end lost 2 bases, and 12 bases lay between the germline ends. CDR3 coding DNA: TGTGCCAGCAGCCGGGACAATTTAAACACCGGGGAGCTGTTTTTT. It codes for CASSRDNLNTGELFF.

V and J are TRBV10-3 and TRBJ2-1; 12 bases align to TRBD2. The ends lost 6 bases at V and 3 bases at J; junction bases unmatched: 3. CDR3 length: 15 amino acids. Germline lookup yields CDR1 ENHRY and CDR2 SYGVKD. Here the CDR3 reads CAISRLAGVYNEQFF. CDR3 coding DNA: TGTGCCATCAGCCGACTAGCGGGAGTCTACAATGAGCAGTTCTTC.

The chain combines TRBV28 with TRBJ1-5; TRBD1 is a possible D gene (5 bases). The germline gives CDR1 MDHEN, CDR2 SYDVKM. The CDR3 length is 14 residues. Trimming removed 6 bases from V and 11 bases from J, with 20 bases in between. The CDR3 DNA reads as TGTGCCAGCAGCCCCGGGACCGGGGGTCGGACCCAGCATTTT. Amino acids: CASSPGTGGRTQHF.

This sequence joins TRBV19 and TRBJ2-1; weak D call: TRBD2 (5 bases). Germline-derived CDR1 and CDR2 are LNHDA and SQIVND (reference sequence). V dropped 7 bases and J dropped 6 bases, with 19 bases sitting between them. The CDR3 has 15 residues. CDR3 nucleotides: TGTGCCAGTACCCCCTCCCTAAGCGGACTCAATGAGCAGTTCTTC. Protein product: CASTPSLSGLNEQFF.

This clone was seen only once. The chain recombines TRBV14 with TRBJ2-7; 12 bases fit TRBD2. Germline CDR1 SGHDN, CDR2 FVKESK. The CDR3 is 15 residues long. V dropped 4 bases and J dropped 6; count of bases not matched to a gene: 7. CDR3 residues: CASSPRLAGVREQYF. The CDR3 DNA sequence: TGTGCCAGCAGCCCCAGACTAGCGGGAGTTCGCGAGCAGTACTTC.

V gene TRBV6-2 or TRBV6-3 combines with J gene TRBJ2-7, with 10 bases lining up with TRBD1. The trim removed 5 bases at V and 1 base at J, leaving 5 bases unmatched. Germline lookup yields CDR1 MNHEY and CDR2 SVGEGT. The CDR3 runs to 15 residues. DNA of the CDR3: TGTGCCAGCAGTAAGCGACAGGGGGCGTCCTACGAGCAGTACTTC. Translating gives CASSKRQGASYEQYF.

J is TRBJ1-2 and V is TRBV29-1; a possible D gene is TRBD1 (5 bases). This CDR3 contains 14 residues. Trimming stripped 4 bases from V and 8 bases from J, with 20 bases between. The V gene's germline CDR1 is SQVTM and CDR2 ANQGSEA. Here the CDR3 reads CSVVAQGVMKGYTF. CDR3 nucleotides: TGCAGCGTTGTCGCCCAGGGCGTTATGAAGGGCTACACCTTC. Based on the CDR3 plus reference TRBV29-1 and TRBJ1-2, the full variable domain is SAVISQKPSRDICQRGTSLTIQCQVDSQVTMMFWYRQQPGQSLTLIATANQGSEATYESGFVIDKFPISRPNLTFSTLTVSNMSPEDSSIYLCSVVAQGVMKGYTFGSGTRLTVV.

The chain uses TRBV9 and TRBJ1-5; TRBD1 might be the D (6 bases). The germline V gene encodes CDR1 SGDLS and CDR2 YYNGEE. This CDR3 region has 16 residues. V lost 4 bases and J lost 2, with 16 bases in between. Written as DNA, the CDR3 is TGTGCCAGCAGCCCGGGGGGGGGCTTAGGCAATCAGCCCCAGCATTTT. It specifies CASSPGGGLGNQPQHF.

A single count supports this clone. The DNA is omitted, as the CDR3 cannot be located on it reliably, and the CDR3 follows TCRdb's listing. The V call is TRBV19, the J call TRBJ2-1; TRBD2 reflects the table's D call only, with no check against the DNA. Germline V gene lookup returns CDR1 LNHDA and CDR2 SQIVND (reference sequence). The CDR3 extends over 13 residues, inclusive of both ends. CDR3 amino acids: CASSIFVRGEQFF.